This T cell receptor (beta chain) was captured by sequencing in a study of T-cell reconstitution after alpha-beta-depleted transplantation in children. Points from the study as a whole: T-cell counts and diversity at one year following transplant were attributed mainly to newly produced T cells. Where alpha-beta T cells came from about two months after transplant was reportedly several hundred expanded graft clones. TCRbeta diversity was high at day 60 in some patients (a result of surviving recipient T cells and thymic progenitors).

On this clonotype: Its antigen is still unknown. Compared with germline, one end of the junction differs, possibly owing to a read error.

Preparation of the TCRbeta library involved a method that used unique molecular identifiers. TCRdb reprocessed the PCR reads via MiXCR and lists one record per CDR3 protein. The data contain approximately 220,000 distinct CDR3 sequences, approximately 15% of them singletons. CDR1 and CDR2 from the germline V gene are MDHEN and SYDVKM. The CDR3 loop spans 11 amino acids. The source material was PBMCs, mostly from graft donor cells, sampled 360 days after TCRalphabeta/CD19-depleted stem cell transplant. The chain carries TRBV28 and TRBJ1-2; D unclear. This receptor was taken from a male patient between 2 and 15 years old who had a stem cell transplant for acute lymphoblastic leukemia, so the T cells may come from the graft donor. The CDR3 here is CASSLLAGYAF. Written as DNA, the CDR3 is TGTGCCAGCAGTTTGTTGGCGGGCTACGCCTTC.